These 17 T cell receptor beta chains originate from one sample sequenced in a study of stem cell transplantation in POMP-related autoinflammatory disease. Assay used: immunoSEQ multiplex PCR; TCRdb lists only in-frame clones, some missing. The sample includes over 60,000 clones, more than 75% of them seen just once. This specimen was CD4+ T cells from PBMCs, taken after stem cell transplantation. These receptor sequences come from a human patient with POMP-related autoinflammation and immune dysregulation (PRAID). Some of these T cells may belong to the graft donor.

The rearrangement uses TRBV5-4 and TRBJ2-7; perhaps TRBD2 as D (5 bases). CDR1 is SGHNT and CDR2 is YYREEE in the germline V gene (reference sequence). This CDR3 spans 16 amino acids. V lost 2 bases and J lost 1, with 16 bases in between. The CDR3 region is CASSFGRGPSSYEQYV. The CDR3, as DNA: TGTGCCAGCAGCTTCGGGCGCGGGCCCAGTTCCTACGAGCAGTACGTC.

In nucleotides, the CDR3 is TGTGCCAGCATCCAGTCAGAGACCCAGTACTTC. As protein: CASIQSETQYF. V is TRBV2 and J is TRBJ2-5; no firm D call. This CDR3 spans 11 amino acids. The germline V and J ends were trimmed by 7 bases and 4 bases, with 7 bases remaining between them. Germline V CDR1 and CDR2: SNHLY, FYNNEI. Supplemented by reference TRBV2 and TRBJ2-5, the full variable domain reads EPEVTQTPSHQVTQMGQEVILRCVPISNHLYFYWYRQILGQKVEFLVSFYNNEISEKSEIFDDQFSVERPDGSNFTLKIRSTKLEDSAMYFCASIQSETQYFGPGTRLLVL.

This CDR3 reads CASRPTLSVDTQYF. DNA of the CDR3: TGTGCCAGCCGACCGACCCTATCCGTGGATACGCAGTATTTT. The chain recombines TRBV3-1 (or the pseudogene TRBV3-2) with TRBJ2-3, with D unresolved. Germline V gives CDR1 LGHDT, CDR2 YNNKEL (reference sequence). V lost 8 bases and J lost 6, with 18 bases in between. The CDR3 extends over 14 amino acids.

V is TRBV4-2 and J is TRBJ2-1, with D perhaps matching TRBD1 (5 bases). Trimming cost V 3 bases and J 9 bases, with 15 bases left between them. The CDR3 covers 14 residues. Germline V lookup: CDR1 LGHNA, CDR2 YNFKEQ. The CDR3 bases are TGTGCCAGCAGCCATGACAGTAATATTGGTGAGCAGTTCTTC. Its protein is CASSHDSNIGEQFF.

This chain connects TRBV6-2 or TRBV6-3 to TRBJ1-6; TRBD1 matches at 10 bases. The junction had 3 bases not matched to a gene; V was cut back by 2 bases and J by 2 bases. Germline assignment: CDR1 MNHEY and CDR2 SVGEGT. This CDR3 comprises 17 residues. The CDR3 region has the DNA TGTGCCAGCAGTTACGGGGACAGGGGAACCTATAATTCACCCCTCCACTTT. Its translation is CASSYGDRGTYNSPLHF.

The J gene is TRBJ1-6, the V gene TRBV7-9; D is uncertain. The CDR3 has 17 amino acids. From germline, CDR1 is SEHNR and CDR2 FQNEAQ (reference sequence). Trimming removed 0 bases from V and 0 bases from J, with 9 bases in between. Written as DNA, the CDR3 is TGTGCCAGCAGCTTAGCGGTCGCGAGCTCCTATAATTCACCCCTCCACTTT. Translation: CASSLAVASSYNSPLHF.

The rearrangement joins TRBV5-1 to TRBJ1-1; D is possibly TRBD1 (6 bases). The V end was cut by 4 bases, the J end by 2 bases, with 9 bases between. CDR3 length equals 13 residues. Germline V gene sequence: CDR1 SGHRS, CDR2 YFSETQ. The CDR3 nucleotides read TGCGCCAGCAGCCAGGGGATTAACACTGAAGCTTTCTTT. Residues: CASSQGINTEAFF.

V and J are TRBV19 and TRBJ1-4; D ambiguous. Trimming left V 1 base short and J 8 bases short, with 11 bases between. The CDR3 length is 14 residues. Germline lookup yields CDR1 LNHDA and CDR2 SQIVND (reference sequence). The CDR3: CASSIGSGSEKLFF. CDR3 nucleotide sequence: TGTGCCAGTAGTATAGGATCCGGGAGCGAAAAACTGTTTTTT.

The chain links TRBV28 to TRBJ2-7; the D gene is possibly TRBD1 (5 bases). The germline CDR1 and CDR2 sequences are MDHEN and SYDVKM. The CDR3 runs 14 residues. Trimming removed 9 bases at V and 5 bases at J, with 20 bases between. CDR3 bases: TGTGCCAGTTCCAGGGTAAGTTTCGTCCACGAGCAGTACGTC. Its protein is CASSRVSFVHEQYV.

CDR3 residues: CAISDRVETQYF. For the CDR3, the DNA is TGTGCCATCAGTGACAGGGTAGAGACCCAGTACTTC. The chain has TRBV10-3 and TRBJ2-5; a possible D gene is TRBD1 (5 bases). Germline lookup yields CDR1 ENHRY and CDR2 SYGVKD. The germline V and J ends were trimmed by 3 bases and 4 bases, with 6 bases remaining between them. This CDR3 has 12 amino acids.

This chain joins TRBV28 and TRBJ2-4; no clear D. V lost 7 bases, J lost 8 bases, and 12 bases lay in between. Germline lookup yields CDR1 MDHEN and CDR2 SYDVKM. The CDR3 totals 12 residues. CDR3 loop: CASKTLSDIQYF. The CDR3 DNA reads TGTGCCAGCAAAACCCTTAGTGACATTCAGTACTTC.

The rearrangement links TRBV6-1 to TRBJ2-4, with D possibly being TRBD2 (5 bases). The V end lost 2 bases, the J end lost 0 bases, and 14 bases lay between the germline ends. This CDR3 has 17 amino acids. Looked up from germline, CDR1 is MNHNS and CDR2 is SASEGT. Here the CDR3 reads CASSEWGVFLAKNIQYF. In nucleotides, the CDR3 is TGTGCCAGCAGTGAATGGGGAGTTTTTCTAGCCAAAAACATTCAGTACTTC.

The CDR3 nucleotides are TGTGCCAGCAGTACCCGTAACCCCTCTTCCGGGACAGGTACCTACAATGAGCAGTTCTTC. Amino acid sequence: CASSTRNPSSGTGTYNEQFF. The chain joins TRBV28 to TRBJ2-1; 8 bases align to TRBD1. Germline trimming cut 5 bases from V and 2 bases from J; bases unmatched to any gene: 20. The CDR3 consists of 20 residues. Per the germline V gene, CDR1 is MDHEN and CDR2 is SYDVKM.

V is TRBV6-2 or TRBV6-3 and J is TRBJ2-5, with 7 bases that match TRBD1. The CDR3 length is 15 residues. Germline V gene data show CDR1 as MNHEY and CDR2 as SVGEGT. The J segment lost 1 base and the V segment lost 5 bases, leaving 7 bases of the junction unmatched. Here the CDR3 DNA reads TGTGCCAGCAGTCAACAGGGGCCCCTCCAAGAGACCCAGTACTTC. Protein: CASSQQGPLQETQYF.

CDR3 region: CAASGGGNSPLHF. CDR3 DNA sequence: TGTGCCGCGTCAGGGGGCGGTAATTCACCCCTCCACTTT. J is TRBJ1-6 and V is TRBV10-3; TRBD1 matches 8 bases. Germline CDR1 reads ENHRY; CDR2 reads SYGVKD. The CDR3 runs to 13 residues. The V segment lost 11 bases and the J segment 6 bases; nucleotides outside the gene matches: 6.

This clone was observed a single time. This chain links TRBV7-2 with TRBJ2-3, with D tentatively TRBD2 (6 bases). Germline loops: CDR1 SGHTA, CDR2 FQGNSA. There are 16 residues in the CDR3. V lost 1 base and J 4 bases, leaving 15 bases between the germline ends. The CDR3 region is CASSLGSWRVADTQYF. CDR3 coding DNA: TGTGCCAGCAGCTTAGGTAGTTGGAGGGTGGCAGATACGCAGTATTTT.

The chain links TRBV2 to TRBJ2-5, with D unresolved. Germline lookup yields CDR1 SNHLY and CDR2 FYNNEI. There are 10 residues in the CDR3. V was shortened by 6 bases and J by 2 bases, with 1 base between the two germline ends. The chain's CDR3 is CASRQETQYF. In nucleotides, the CDR3 is TGTGCCAGCAGACAAGAGACCCAGTACTTC. Full variable domain (outside the CDR3, taken from reference TRBV2 and TRBJ2-5): EPEVTQTPSHQVTQMGQEVILRCVPISNHLYFYWYRQILGQKVEFLVSFYNNEISEKSEIFDDQFSVERPDGSNFTLKIRSTKLEDSAMYFCASRQETQYFGPGTRLLVL.